These 9 T cell receptor beta chains were sequenced from one sample in a study of T cells in localized non-small cell lung cancer. Sequenced by immunoSEQ multiplex PCR; TCRdb stores in-frame clones only, minus some. This table holds 1,000 to 1,500 clones, 15% to 20% found once. The sequenced sample was normal lung tissue next to the tumor, obtained before any cancer treatment. The receptors come from a man aged 40 to 75 with stage I lung adenocarcinoma.

The J gene is TRBJ2-1, the V gene TRBV6-8; 11 positions agree with TRBD2. Losses at the gene ends were 0 bases for V and 8 bases for J; bases not matched to a gene: 9. The CDR3 runs to 17 residues. Germline CDR1 is MNHGY and CDR2 is SAAAGT. The CDR3, as DNA: TGTGCCAGCAGTTACTCCCTTGAACTAGCGGGAGACTATGAGCAGTTCTTC. Protein: CASSYSLELAGDYEQFF.

The J gene is TRBJ2-2, the V gene TRBV19, with TRBD2 matching 11 bases. The CDR3 is 15 residues long. Germline CDR1 is LNHDA and CDR2 is SQIVND (reference sequence). Unmatched junction bases numbered 6, after V lost 5 bases and J lost 7 bases. The chain's CDR3 is CASSLTGTSGGELFF. The CDR3 nucleotides read TGTGCCAGTAGTCTGACCGGGACTAGCGGCGGGGAGCTGTTTTTT.

This clone has just a few counts. The chain recombines TRBV7-5 with TRBJ2-2; TRBD2, the table's D call, lacks a check against the DNA. TRBV7-5 is a pseudogene locus. CDR3 length equals 15 residues. CDR3 bases: TGTGCCAGCAGCACGATGCGGTCGGAGCGCGAGGAGCTGTTTTTT. Translating gives CASSTMRSEREELFF.

This clone was picked up a small number of times. The chain carries TRBV19 and TRBJ2-7; TRBD1 aligns across 7 bases. The J segment lost 1 base and the V segment lost 3 bases, leaving 12 bases of the junction unmatched. Germline CDR1 and CDR2: LNHDA and SQIVND (reference sequence). The CDR3 runs 17 residues. As DNA, the CDR3 is TGTGCCAGTAGTATGGGGAGAGGACAGGACGTATCCTACGAGCAGTACTTC. It is translated as CASSMGRGQDVSYEQYF.

The gene calls are TRBV5-1 and TRBJ2-7, with 7 bases identical to TRBD1. This CDR3 is built from 14 residues. V was clipped by 4 bases and J by 3 bases; unmatched bases: 7. Germline lookup yields CDR1 SGHRS and CDR2 YFSETQ. The CDR3 sequence: CASSREGQFYEQYF. As DNA, the CDR3 is TGCGCCAGCAGCCGAGAGGGACAGTTCTACGAGCAGTACTTC.

The chain has TRBV19 and TRBJ2-1; 12 bases map to TRBD2. This CDR3 has 17 residues. Germline CDR1 is LNHDA and CDR2 is SQIVND (reference sequence). With V trimmed by 3 bases and J by 0 bases, 3 bases remained unmatched. This CDR3 is CASSIPTSGSSYNEQFF. The DNA of the CDR3 is TGTGCCAGTAGTATCCCGACTAGCGGGAGCTCCTACAATGAGCAGTTCTTC.

By its share, this clone is large (0.1 to 1%). The rearrangement uses TRBV9 and TRBJ2-5; D possibly corresponds to TRBD1 (6 bases). V was trimmed by 3 bases and J by 5 bases, leaving 11 bases between them. From germline, CDR1 is SGDLS and CDR2 YYNGEE. CDR3 length equals 13 residues. The CDR3 DNA reads TGTGCCAGCAGCGAGGGAAGGGGGGAGACCCAGTACTTC. Protein product: CASSEGRGETQYF.

The chain couples TRBV9 to TRBJ2-1; TRBD2 aligns across 9 bases. V was pared by 4 bases and J by 10 bases, with 3 bases of the junction left unmatched. The CDR3 is 12 amino acids. CDR1 SGDLS and CDR2 YYNGEE come from the germline V gene. In DNA, the CDR3 is TGTGCCAGCAGCCCGGGACTAGCCGAGCAGTTCTTC. As protein: CASSPGLAEQFF.

This clone was seen only a few times. The chain has TRBV28 and TRBJ2-3; tentatively, D is TRBD1 or TRBD2 (5 bases each). This CDR3 spans 20 amino acids. CDR1 and CDR2 from the germline V gene are MDHEN and SYDVKM. V shed 5 bases and J shed 5 bases, with 32 bases lying between them. Written as DNA, the CDR3 is TGTGCCAGCAGTAAACACAATCCCCTCTGGGGGTTCGTCTGGGAAGATACGCAGTATTTT. It translates to CASSKHNPLWGFVWEDTQYF.